The sequence of this T cell receptor (beta chain) was determined in a study of CXCR3-negative and CXCR3-positive naive CD8 T cells. The study, taken as a whole, reports: Naive cells with CXCR3 showed TRB CDR3s that were more hydrophobic than those in CXCR3-negative naive cells. Similar TRBV-TRBJ gene usage was seen in naive CXCR3-negative and CXCR3-positive cells, but not in memory cells. Memory CD8+ cells showed much lower diversity, while both naive subsets were comparably high.

Concerning this clonotype itself: Its antigen is not identified.

This CDR3 region has 14 residues. Germline V gives CDR1 KGHSH, CDR2 LQKENI. TRB cDNA libraries were made by UMI-labeled 5' RACE. After re-calling the 5' RACE reads, TCRdb lists one entry per CDR3 protein, DNA absent. Recorded for this sample: roughly 65,000 distinct CDR3 sequences. The sequence was obtained from a human donor in good health. Some clones in this sample may be carry-over from other donors' samples. The chain couples TRBV18 to TRBJ2-7. Input material: naive CXCR3+ CD8+ T cells from blood. Subset defined: CD45RO-CCR7+CD27+CD95- naive CD8+ T cells expressing CXCR3 (TNR3+). CDR3 region: CASSSRTVFYEQYF.